This T cell receptor (beta chain) is from a study of long-term antiretroviral therapy in people with HIV. The CDR3 consists of 16 residues. Trimming at V came to 4 bases and at J to 2 bases, leaving 9 bases not matched to a gene. The germline CDR1 and CDR2 sequences are SGHAT and FQNNGV. Sequencing used immunoSEQ v3.0 at survey level. Sequencing was performed with immunoSEQ multiplex PCR; in TCRdb, only in-frame clones are kept and a portion is missing. The data show under 45,000 clones, with 85% to 90% seen just once and around 4% held by the top ten. The chain has TRBV11-2 and TRBJ2-7; 9 bases map to TRBD2. Sequences were derived from unsorted PBMCs, sampled 1.2 years after starting antiretroviral therapy. This TCR was recovered from a woman aged 50 to 60 with HIV. The CDR3, as DNA: TGTGCCAGCAGCTCTCAAGCGACTAGCGGTCCCTACGAGCAGTACTTC. It specifies CASSSQATSGPYEQYF.